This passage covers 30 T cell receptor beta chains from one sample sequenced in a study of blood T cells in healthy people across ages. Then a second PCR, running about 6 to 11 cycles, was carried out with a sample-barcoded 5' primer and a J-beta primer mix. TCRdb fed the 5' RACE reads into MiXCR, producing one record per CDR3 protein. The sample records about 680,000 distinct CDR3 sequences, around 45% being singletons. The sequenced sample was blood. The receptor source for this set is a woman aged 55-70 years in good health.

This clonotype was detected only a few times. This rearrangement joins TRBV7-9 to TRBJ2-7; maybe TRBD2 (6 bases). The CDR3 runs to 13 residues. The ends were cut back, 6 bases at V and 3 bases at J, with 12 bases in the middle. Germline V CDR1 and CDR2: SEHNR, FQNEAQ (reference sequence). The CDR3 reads CASRIGSRYEQYF. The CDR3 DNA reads TGTGCCAGCAGGATCGGGAGCCGCTACGAGCAGTACTTC.

CDR3 residues: CASSLAQGVNEQFF. The CDR3 nucleotides read TGTGCCAGCAGCTTAGCGCAGGGGGTCAATGAGCAGTTCTTC. The chain uses TRBV7-2 and TRBJ2-1; 7 nucleotides match TRBD1. The CDR3 covers 14 residues. The J segment lost 6 bases and the V segment lost 0 bases, leaving 2 bases of the junction unmatched. Germline CDR1 SGHTA, CDR2 FQGNSA.

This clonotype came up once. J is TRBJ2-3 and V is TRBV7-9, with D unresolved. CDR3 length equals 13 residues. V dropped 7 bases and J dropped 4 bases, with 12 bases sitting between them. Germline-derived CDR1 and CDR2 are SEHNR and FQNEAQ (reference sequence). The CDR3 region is CASNPTDADTQYF. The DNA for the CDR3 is TGTGCCAGCAACCCCACAGACGCAGATACGCAGTATTTT.

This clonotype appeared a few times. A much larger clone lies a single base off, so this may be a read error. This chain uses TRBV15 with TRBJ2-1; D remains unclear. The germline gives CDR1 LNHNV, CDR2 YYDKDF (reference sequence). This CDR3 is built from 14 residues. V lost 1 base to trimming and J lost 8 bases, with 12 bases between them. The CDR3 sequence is CATSRGRPGDEQFF. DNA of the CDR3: TGTGCCACCAGCAGAGGCAGGCCTGGGGATGAGCAGTTCTTC. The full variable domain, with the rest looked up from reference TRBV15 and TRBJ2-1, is DAMVIQNPRYQVTQFGKPVTLSCSQTLNHNVMYWYQQKSSQAPKLLFHYYDKDFNNEADTPDNFQSRRPNTSFCFLDIRSPGLGDTAMYLCATSRGRPGDEQFFGPGTRLTVL.

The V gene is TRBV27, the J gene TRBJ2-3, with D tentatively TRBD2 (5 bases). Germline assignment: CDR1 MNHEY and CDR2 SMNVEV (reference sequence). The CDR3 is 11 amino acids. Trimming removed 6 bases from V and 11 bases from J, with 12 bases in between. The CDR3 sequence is CASRYGAEQYF. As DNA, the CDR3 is TGTGCCAGCAGGTACGGAGCGGAGCAGTATTTT.

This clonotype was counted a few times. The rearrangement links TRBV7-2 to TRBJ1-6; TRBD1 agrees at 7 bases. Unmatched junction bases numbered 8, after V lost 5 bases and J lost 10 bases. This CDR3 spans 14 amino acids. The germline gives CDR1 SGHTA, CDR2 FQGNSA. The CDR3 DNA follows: TGTGCCAGCAGCACTCGACAGGGACCCTCACCCCTCCACTTT. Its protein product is CASSTRQGPSPLHF.

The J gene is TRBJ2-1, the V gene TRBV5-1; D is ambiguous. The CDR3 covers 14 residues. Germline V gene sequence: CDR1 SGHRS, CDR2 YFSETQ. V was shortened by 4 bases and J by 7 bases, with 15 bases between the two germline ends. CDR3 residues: CASSPDPGVNEQFF. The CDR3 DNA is TGCGCCAGCAGCCCGGATCCGGGTGTGAATGAGCAGTTCTTC. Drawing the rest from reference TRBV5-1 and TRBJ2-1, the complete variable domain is KAGVTQTPRYLIKTRGQQVTLSCSPISGHRSVSWYQQTPGQGLQFLFEYFSETQRNKGNFPGRFSGRQFSNSRSEMNVSTLELGDSALYLCASSPDPGVNEQFFGPGTRLTVL.

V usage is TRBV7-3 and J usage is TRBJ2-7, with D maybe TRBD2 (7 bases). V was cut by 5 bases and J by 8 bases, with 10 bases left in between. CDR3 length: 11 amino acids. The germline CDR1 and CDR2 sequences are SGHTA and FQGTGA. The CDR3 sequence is CASSTGGQQYF. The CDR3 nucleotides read TGTGCCAGCAGCACCGGGGGGCAGCAGTACTTC. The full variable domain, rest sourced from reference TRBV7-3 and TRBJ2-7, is GAGVSQTPSNKVTEKGKYVELRCDPISGHTALYWYRQSLGQGPEFLIYFQGTGAADDSGLPNDRFFAVRPEGSVSTLKIQRTERGDSAVYLCASSTGGQQYFGPGTRLTVT.

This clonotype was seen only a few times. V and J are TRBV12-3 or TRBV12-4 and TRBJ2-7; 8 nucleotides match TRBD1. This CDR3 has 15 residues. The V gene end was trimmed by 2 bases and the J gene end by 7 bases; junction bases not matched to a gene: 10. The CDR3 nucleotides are TGTGCCAGCAGTTTAAGCGGACAGGGCCTAGAGGAGCAGTACTTC. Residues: CASSLSGQGLEEQYF.

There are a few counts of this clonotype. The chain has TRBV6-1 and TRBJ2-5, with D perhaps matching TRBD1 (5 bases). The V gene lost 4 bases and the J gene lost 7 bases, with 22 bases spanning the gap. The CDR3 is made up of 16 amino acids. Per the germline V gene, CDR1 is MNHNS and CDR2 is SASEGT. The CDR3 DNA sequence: TGTGCCAGCAGTGGGGGCGCTTTGCGGTCCAGTCGGACCCAGTACTTC. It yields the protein CASSGGALRSSRTQYF.

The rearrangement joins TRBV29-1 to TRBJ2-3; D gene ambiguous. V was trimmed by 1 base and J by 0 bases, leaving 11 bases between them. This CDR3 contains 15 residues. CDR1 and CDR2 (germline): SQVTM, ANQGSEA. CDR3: CSVEAQEPSTDTQYF. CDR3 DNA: TGCAGCGTTGAAGCCCAGGAGCCTAGCACAGATACGCAGTATTTT.

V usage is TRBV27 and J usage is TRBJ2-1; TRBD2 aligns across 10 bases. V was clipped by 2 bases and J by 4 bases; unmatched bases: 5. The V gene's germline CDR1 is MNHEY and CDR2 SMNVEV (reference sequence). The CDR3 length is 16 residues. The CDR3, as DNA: TGTGCCAGCAGTTTAACCGGGACTAGCGCTTACAATGAGCAGTTCTTC. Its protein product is CASSLTGTSAYNEQFF.

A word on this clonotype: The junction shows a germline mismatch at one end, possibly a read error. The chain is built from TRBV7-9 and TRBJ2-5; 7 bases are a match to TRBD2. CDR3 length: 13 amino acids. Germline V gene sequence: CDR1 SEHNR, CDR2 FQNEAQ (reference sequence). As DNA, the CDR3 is TGTGTCAGCAGCTTAGCGGGCCAAGAGACCCAGTACTTC. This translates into CVSSLAGQETQYF.

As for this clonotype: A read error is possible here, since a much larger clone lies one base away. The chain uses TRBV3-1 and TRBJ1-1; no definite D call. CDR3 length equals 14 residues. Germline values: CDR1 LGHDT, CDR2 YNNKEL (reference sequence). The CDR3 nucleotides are TGTGCCGGCAGCCAAGATTTGGGGAACACTGAAGCTTTCTTT. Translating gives CAGSQDLGNTEAFF.

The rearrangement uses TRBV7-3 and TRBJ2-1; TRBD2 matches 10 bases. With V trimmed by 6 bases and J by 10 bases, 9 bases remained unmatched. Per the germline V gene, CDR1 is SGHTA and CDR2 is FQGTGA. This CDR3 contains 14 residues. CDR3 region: CASRRASGRQEQFF. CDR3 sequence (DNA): TGTGCCAGCAGGCGGGCTAGCGGGAGACAGGAGCAGTTCTTC. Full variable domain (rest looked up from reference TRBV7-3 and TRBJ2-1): GAGVSQTPSNKVTEKGKYVELRCDPISGHTALYWYRQSLGQGPEFLIYFQGTGAADDSGLPNDRFFAVRPEGSVSTLKIQRTERGDSAVYLCASRRASGRQEQFFGPGTRLTVL.

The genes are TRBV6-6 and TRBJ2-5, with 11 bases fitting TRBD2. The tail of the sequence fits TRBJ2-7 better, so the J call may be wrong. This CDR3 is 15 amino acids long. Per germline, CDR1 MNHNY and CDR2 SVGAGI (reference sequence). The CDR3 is CASRTSGNPAYEQYF. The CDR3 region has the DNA TGTGCCAGCAGGACTAGCGGGAACCCCGCCTACGAGCAGTACTTC.

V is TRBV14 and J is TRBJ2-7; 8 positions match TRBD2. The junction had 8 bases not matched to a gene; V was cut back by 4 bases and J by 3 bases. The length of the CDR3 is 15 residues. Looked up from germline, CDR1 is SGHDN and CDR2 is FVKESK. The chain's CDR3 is CASSPSGSFVYEQYF. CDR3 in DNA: TGTGCCAGCAGCCCCAGCGGGAGTTTTGTCTACGAGCAGTACTTC.

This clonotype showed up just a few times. The CDR3 DNA follows: TGTGCCAGCAGCGTAGCCCCCACAGTCGAAGATACGCAGTATTTT. Protein: CASSVAPTVEDTQYF. V gene TRBV9 combines with J gene TRBJ2-3; D is undetermined. CDR3 length equals 15 residues. Per the germline V gene, CDR1 is SGDLS and CDR2 is YYNGEE. V gave up 0 bases and J gave up 5 bases, with 13 bases separating them.

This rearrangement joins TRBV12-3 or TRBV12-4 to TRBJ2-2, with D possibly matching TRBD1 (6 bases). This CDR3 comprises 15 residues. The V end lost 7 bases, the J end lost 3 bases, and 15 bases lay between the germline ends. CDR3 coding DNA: TGTGCCAGCATGCGCCGGGACACATACACCGGGGAGCTGTTTTTT. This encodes CASMRRDTYTGELFF.

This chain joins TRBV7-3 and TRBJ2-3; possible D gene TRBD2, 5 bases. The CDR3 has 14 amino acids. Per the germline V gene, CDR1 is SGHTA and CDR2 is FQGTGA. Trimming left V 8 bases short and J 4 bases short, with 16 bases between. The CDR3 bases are TGTGCCAGCGCCCGGGCTAGCCGGGCAGATACGCAGTATTTT. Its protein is CASARASRADTQYF.

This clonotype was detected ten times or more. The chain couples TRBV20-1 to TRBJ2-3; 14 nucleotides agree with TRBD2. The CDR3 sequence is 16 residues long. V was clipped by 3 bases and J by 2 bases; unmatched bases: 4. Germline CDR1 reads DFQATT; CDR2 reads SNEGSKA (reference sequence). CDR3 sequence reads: CSARGGLAGATDTQYF. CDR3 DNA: TGCAGTGCTAGGGGGGGACTAGCGGGAGCCACAGATACGCAGTATTTT.

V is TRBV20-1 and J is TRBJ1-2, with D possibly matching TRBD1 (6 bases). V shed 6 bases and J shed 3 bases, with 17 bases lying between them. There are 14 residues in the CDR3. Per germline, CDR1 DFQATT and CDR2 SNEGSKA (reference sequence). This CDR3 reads CSARTAGGDYGYTF. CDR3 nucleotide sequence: TGCAGTGCCAGGACAGCCGGCGGCGACTATGGCTACACCTTC.

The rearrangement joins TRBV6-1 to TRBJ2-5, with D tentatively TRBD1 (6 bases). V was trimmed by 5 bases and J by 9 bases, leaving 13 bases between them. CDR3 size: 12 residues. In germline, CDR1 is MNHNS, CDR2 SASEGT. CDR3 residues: CASSTGKGPQYF. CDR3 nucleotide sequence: TGTGCCAGCAGTACAGGGAAAGGCCCCCAGTACTTC.

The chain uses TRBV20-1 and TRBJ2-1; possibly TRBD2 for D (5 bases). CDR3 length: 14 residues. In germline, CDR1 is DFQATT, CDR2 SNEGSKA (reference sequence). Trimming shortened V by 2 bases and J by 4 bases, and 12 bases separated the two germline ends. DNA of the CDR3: TGCAGTGCTAGAAGAGGGCAGACGTACAATGAGCAGTTCTTC. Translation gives CSARRGQTYNEQFF.

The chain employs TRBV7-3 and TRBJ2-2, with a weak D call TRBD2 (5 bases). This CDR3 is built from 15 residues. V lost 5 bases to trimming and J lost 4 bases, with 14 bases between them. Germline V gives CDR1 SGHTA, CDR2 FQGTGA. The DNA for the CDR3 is TGTGCCAGCAGCACGTGGGGTGGAGGCACCGGGGAGCTGTTTTTT. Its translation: CASSTWGGGTGELFF.

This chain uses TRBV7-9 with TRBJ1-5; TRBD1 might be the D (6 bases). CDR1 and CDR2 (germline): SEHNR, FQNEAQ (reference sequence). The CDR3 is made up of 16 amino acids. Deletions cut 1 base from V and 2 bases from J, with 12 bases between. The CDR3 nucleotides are TGTGCCAGCAGCTTAGAGGGGTCAGGGGGCAATCAGCCCCAGCATTTT. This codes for CASSLEGSGGNQPQHF.

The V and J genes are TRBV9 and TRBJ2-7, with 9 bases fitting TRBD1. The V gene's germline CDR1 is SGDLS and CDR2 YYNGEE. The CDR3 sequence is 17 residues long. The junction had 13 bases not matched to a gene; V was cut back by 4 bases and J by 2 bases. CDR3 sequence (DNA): TGTGCCAGCAGCAAAAACCCCTCGGGACAGGGCCCCTACGAGCAGTACTTC. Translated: CASSKNPSGQGPYEQYF. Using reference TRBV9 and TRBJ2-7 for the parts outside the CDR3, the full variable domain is DSGVTQTPKHLITATGQRVTLRCSPRSGDLSVYWYQQSLDQGLQFLIQYYNGEERAKGNILERFSAQQFPDLHSELNLSSLELGDSALYFCASSKNPSGQGPYEQYFGPGTRLTVT.

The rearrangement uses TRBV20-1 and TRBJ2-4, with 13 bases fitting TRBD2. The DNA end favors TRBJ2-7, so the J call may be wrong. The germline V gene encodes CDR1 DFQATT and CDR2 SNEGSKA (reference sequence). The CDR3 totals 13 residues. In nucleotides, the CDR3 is TGCAGTGTCGGACTAGCGGGAGTAAGCGAGCAGTACTTC. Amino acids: CSVGLAGVSEQYF.

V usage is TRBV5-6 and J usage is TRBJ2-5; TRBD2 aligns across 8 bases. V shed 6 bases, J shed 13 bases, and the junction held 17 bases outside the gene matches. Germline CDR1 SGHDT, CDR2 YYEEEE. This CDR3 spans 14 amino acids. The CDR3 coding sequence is TGTGCCAGCACATCACTAGCGGCCTCGCGCCCGTCGTACTTC. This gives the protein CASTSLAASRPSYF.

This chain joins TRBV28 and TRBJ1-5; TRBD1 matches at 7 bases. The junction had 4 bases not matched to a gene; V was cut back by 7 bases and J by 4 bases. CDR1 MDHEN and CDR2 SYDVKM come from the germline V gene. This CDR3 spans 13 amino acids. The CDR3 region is CASTSRGNQPQHF. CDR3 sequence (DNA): TGTGCCAGCACTTCCAGGGGGAATCAGCCCCAGCATTTT.